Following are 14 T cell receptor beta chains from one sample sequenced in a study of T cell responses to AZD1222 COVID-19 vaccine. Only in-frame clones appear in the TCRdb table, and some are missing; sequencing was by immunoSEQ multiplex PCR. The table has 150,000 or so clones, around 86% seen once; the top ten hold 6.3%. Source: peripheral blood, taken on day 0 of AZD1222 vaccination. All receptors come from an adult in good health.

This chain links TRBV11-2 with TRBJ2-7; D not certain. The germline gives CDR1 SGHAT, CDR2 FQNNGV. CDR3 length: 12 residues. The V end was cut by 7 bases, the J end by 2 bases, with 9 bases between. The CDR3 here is CASTAPAYEQYF. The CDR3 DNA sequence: TGTGCCAGCACCGCTCCCGCCTACGAGCAGTACTTC.

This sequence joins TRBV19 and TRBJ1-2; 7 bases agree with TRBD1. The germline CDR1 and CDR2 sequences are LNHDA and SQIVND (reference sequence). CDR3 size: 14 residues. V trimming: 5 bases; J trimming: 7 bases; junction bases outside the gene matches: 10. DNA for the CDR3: TGTGCCAGTAGTCCCGACAGGGCTACGGGTGGCTACACCTTC. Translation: CASSPDRATGGYTF.

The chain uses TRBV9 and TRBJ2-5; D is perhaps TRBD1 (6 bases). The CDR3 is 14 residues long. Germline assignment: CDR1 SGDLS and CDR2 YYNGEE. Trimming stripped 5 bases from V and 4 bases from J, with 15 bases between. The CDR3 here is CASRRDRHRETQYF. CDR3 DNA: TGTGCCAGCAGACGAGACAGGCATCGAGAGACCCAGTACTTC. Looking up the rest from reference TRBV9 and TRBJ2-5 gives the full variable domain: DSGVTQTPKHLITATGQRVTLRCSPRSGDLSVYWYQQSLDQGLQFLIQYYNGEERAKGNILERFSAQQFPDLHSELNLSSLELGDSALYFCASRRDRHRETQYFGPGTRLLVL.

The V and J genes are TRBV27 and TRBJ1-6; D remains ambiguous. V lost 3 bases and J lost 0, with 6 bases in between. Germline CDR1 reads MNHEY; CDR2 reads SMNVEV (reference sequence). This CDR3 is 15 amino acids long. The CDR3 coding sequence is TGTGCCAGCAGTTTTGGAAGCTCCTATAATTCACCCCTCCACTTT. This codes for CASSFGSSYNSPLHF.

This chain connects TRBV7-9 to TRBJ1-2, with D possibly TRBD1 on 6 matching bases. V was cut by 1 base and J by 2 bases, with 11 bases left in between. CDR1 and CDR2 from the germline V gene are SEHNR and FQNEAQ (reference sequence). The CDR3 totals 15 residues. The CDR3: CASSLGRGLNYGYTF. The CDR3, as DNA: TGTGCCAGCAGCTTAGGCAGGGGTCTCAACTATGGCTACACCTTC.

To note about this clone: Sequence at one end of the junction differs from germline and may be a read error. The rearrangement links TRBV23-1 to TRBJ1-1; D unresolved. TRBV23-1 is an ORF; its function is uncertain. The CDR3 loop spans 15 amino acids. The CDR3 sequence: CTSSQIPRSNTEAFF. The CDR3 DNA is TGCACCAGCAGTCAGATCCCACGGTCGAACACTGAAGCTTTCTTT.

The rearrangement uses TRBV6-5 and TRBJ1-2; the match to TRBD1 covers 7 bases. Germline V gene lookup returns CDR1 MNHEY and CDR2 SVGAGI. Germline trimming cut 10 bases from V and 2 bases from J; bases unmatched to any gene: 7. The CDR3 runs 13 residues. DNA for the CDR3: TGTGCCACGGCCCCGGGACAGAACTATGGCTACACCTTC. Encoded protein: CATAPGQNYGYTF.

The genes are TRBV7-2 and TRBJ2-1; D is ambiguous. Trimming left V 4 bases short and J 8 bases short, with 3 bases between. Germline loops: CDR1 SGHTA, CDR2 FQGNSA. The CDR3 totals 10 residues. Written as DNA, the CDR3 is TGTGCCAGCAGCTGGGATGAGCAGTTCTTC. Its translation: CASSWDEQFF.

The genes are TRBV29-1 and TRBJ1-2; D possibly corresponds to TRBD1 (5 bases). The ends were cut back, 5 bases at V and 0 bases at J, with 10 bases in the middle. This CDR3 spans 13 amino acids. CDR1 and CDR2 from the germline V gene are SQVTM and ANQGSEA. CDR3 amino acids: CSVPGRANYGYTF. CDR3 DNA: TGCAGCGTTCCGGGACGAGCTAACTATGGCTACACCTTC.

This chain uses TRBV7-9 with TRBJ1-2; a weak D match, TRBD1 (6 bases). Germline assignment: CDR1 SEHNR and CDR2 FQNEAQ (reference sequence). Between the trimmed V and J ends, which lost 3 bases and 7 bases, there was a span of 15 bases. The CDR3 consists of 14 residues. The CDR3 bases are TGTGCCAGCAGCTTTGGGGGGGCTGGTGCTGGCTACACCTTC. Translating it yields CASSFGGAGAGYTF. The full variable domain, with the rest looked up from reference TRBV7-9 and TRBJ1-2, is DTGVSQNPRHKITKRGQNVTFRCDPISEHNRLYWYRQTLGQGPEFLTYFQNEAQLEKSRLLSDRFSAERPKGSFSTLEIQRTEQGDSAMYLCASSFGGAGAGYTFGSGTRLTVV.

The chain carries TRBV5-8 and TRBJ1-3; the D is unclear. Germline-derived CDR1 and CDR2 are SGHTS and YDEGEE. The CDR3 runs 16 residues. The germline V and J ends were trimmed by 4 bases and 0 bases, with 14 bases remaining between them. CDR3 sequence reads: CASSHDGRFSGNTIYF. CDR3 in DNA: TGTGCCAGCAGCCACGACGGACGGTTCTCTGGAAACACCATATATTTT.

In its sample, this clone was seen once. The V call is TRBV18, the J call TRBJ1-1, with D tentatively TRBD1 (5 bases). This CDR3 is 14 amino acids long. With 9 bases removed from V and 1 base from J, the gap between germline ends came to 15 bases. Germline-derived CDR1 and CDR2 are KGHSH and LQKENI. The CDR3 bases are TGTGCCAGTATACCGGACACCCGGAACACTGAAGCTTTCTTT. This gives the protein CASIPDTRNTEAFF.

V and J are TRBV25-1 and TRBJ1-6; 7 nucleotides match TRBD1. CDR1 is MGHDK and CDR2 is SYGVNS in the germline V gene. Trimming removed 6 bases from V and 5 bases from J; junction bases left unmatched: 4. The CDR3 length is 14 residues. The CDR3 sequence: CASSPGQNNSPLHF. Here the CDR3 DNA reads TGTGCCAGCAGCCCGGGACAGAATAATTCACCCCTCCACTTT.

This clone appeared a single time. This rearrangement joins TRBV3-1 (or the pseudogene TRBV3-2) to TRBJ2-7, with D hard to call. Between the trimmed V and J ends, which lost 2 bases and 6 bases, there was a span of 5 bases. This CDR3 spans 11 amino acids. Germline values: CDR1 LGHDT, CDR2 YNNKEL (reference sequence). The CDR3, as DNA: TGTGCCAGCAGCCAATCAACCGAGCAGTACTTC. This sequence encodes CASSQSTEQYF.